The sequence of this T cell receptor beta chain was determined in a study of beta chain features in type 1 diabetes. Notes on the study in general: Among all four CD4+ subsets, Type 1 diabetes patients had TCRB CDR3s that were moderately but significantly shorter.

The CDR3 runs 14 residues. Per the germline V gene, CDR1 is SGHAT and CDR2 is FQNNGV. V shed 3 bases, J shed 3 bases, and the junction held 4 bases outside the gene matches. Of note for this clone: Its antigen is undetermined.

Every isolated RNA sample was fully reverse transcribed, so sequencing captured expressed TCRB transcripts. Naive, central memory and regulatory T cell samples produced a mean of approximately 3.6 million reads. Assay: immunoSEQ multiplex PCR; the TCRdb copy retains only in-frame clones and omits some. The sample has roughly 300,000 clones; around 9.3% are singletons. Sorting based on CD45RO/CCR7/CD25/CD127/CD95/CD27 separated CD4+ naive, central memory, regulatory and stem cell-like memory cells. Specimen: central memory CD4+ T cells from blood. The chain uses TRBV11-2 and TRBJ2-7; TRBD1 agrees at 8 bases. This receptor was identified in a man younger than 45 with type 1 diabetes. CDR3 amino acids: CASSLDRDGYEQYF. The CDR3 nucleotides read TGTGCCAGCAGCTTGGACAGGGATGGCTACGAGCAGTACTTC.